The 19 T cell receptor beta chains given below trace back to one sample, sequenced in a study of blood T cell repertoires in COVID-19 (TCRdb year 2020). The library was built by means of the immunoSEQ multiplex PCR assay. TCRdb stores this immuneACCESS table with in-frame sequences only. Part of the clones is absent; in the studies checked, under half of the shortfall reflects unresolved V genes, and no reason is known for the rest. This sample gives under 110,000 clones in total; approximately 80% of them show up just once. Of the sample, more than 13% falls within the top ten clones. The material sequenced was peripheral blood. The source is a woman in her fifties or sixties with acute or convalescent COVID-19.

Written as DNA, the CDR3 is TGTGCCAGCAGCTTGGGCCCGGGGGGAGAGACAGATACGCAGTATTTT. As protein: CASSLGPGGETDTQYF. The chain carries TRBV5-4 and TRBJ2-3; TRBD2 matches at 7 bases. Germline trimming cut 0 bases from V and 3 bases from J; bases unmatched to any gene: 7. The CDR3 has 16 residues. CDR1 and CDR2 from the germline V gene are SGHNT and YYREEE (reference sequence).

The V call is TRBV18, the J call TRBJ1-6, with D possibly being TRBD1 (5 bases). CDR1 is KGHSH and CDR2 is LQKENI in the germline V gene. This CDR3 has 15 residues. Trimming left V 1 base short and J 5 bases short, with 9 bases between. CDR3 sequence reads: CASSPRSRDNSPLHF. In DNA form, the CDR3 reads TGTGCCAGCTCACCACGGAGCAGGGATAATTCACCCCTCCACTTT.

This clone came up once. The chain couples TRBV21-1 to TRBJ1-5. TRBV21-1 is noted as a pseudogene. The CDR3 contains 15 residues. Here the CDR3 DNA reads TGTGCCAGCAGCCCTGGGAGACGGTTCAATCAGCCCCAGCATTTT. Its protein is CASSPGRRFNQPQHF.

The J gene is TRBJ2-1, the V gene TRBV29-1; possible D gene TRBD2, 5 bases. The CDR3 is 15 amino acids. The V gene lost 0 bases and the J gene lost 3 bases, with 12 bases spanning the gap. Germline V CDR1 and CDR2: SQVTM, ANQGSEA. As DNA, the CDR3 is TGCAGCGTTGAAGATCCGGGGAAACACTACAATGAGCAGTTCTTC. This codes for CSVEDPGKHYNEQFF.

This sequence joins TRBV19 and TRBJ1-2, with 9 bases lining up with TRBD1. The CDR3 loop spans 14 amino acids. CDR1 is LNHDA, CDR2 SQIVND, per germline (reference sequence). With 6 bases clipped from V and 7 bases from J, the junction kept 9 bases outside the gene matches. The CDR3 spells CASSSNPDRGGYTF. CDR3 in DNA: TGTGCCAGTAGCTCCAATCCGGACAGGGGTGGCTACACCTTC.

The V call is TRBV5-4, the J call TRBJ2-5; 10 bases map to TRBD2. Germline CDR1 SGHNT, CDR2 YYREEE (reference sequence). The CDR3 contains 16 residues. V shed 2 bases, J shed 5 bases, and the junction held 9 bases outside the gene matches. CDR3 residues: CASSLSGGAGDETQYF. CDR3 in DNA: TGTGCCAGCAGCTTAAGCGGGGGGGCAGGCGACGAGACCCAGTACTTC.

The chain recombines TRBV19 with TRBJ1-3; D ambiguous. Between the trimmed V and J ends, which lost 8 bases and 0 bases, there was a span of 17 bases. The CDR3 spans 16 residues. Germline V gene lookup returns CDR1 LNHDA and CDR2 SQIVND (reference sequence). The CDR3 loop reads CASLSDWGISGNTIYF. The CDR3, as DNA: TGTGCCAGTCTCTCGGACTGGGGTATCTCTGGAAACACCATATATTTT.

The chain uses TRBV5-1 and TRBJ1-2, with D possibly being TRBD1 (5 bases). V dropped 6 bases and J dropped 6 bases, with 18 bases sitting between them. The CDR3 runs 14 residues. The germline CDR1 and CDR2 sequences are SGHRS and YFSETQ. The CDR3: CASTPNQGTNGYTF. In DNA form, the CDR3 reads TGCGCCAGCACTCCGAACCAGGGTACGAATGGCTACACCTTC. The variable domain in full, completed from reference TRBV5-1 and TRBJ1-2, reads KAGVTQTPRYLIKTRGQQVTLSCSPISGHRSVSWYQQTPGQGLQFLFEYFSETQRNKGNFPGRFSGRQFSNSRSEMNVSTLELGDSALYLCASTPNQGTNGYTFGSGTRLTVV.

The V call is TRBV9, the J call TRBJ2-1, with TRBD1 matching over 7 bases. The CDR3 consists of 12 residues. Trimming cost V 3 bases and J 7 bases; bases outside gene matches: 1. From germline, CDR1 is SGDLS and CDR2 YYNGEE. CDR3 in amino acids: CASSGRGNEQFF. CDR3 nucleotide sequence: TGTGCCAGCAGCGGCAGGGGGAATGAGCAGTTCTTC.

The J gene is TRBJ1-3, the V gene TRBV7-2, with 8 bases aligning to TRBD1. The V gene's germline CDR1 is SGHTA and CDR2 FQGNSA. Trimming at V came to 5 bases and at J to 5 bases, leaving 5 bases not matched to a gene. The CDR3 spans 14 residues. CDR3 amino acids: CASSPGQGRNTIYF. DNA of the CDR3: TGTGCCAGCAGCCCAGGACAGGGTCGAAACACCATATATTTT.

This clone was detected a few times. The chain recombines TRBV19 with TRBJ1-1; D might be TRBD1 (5 bases). Trimming took off 3 bases at V and 2 bases at J, with 13 bases between the two ends. The germline V gene has CDR1 LNHDA and CDR2 SQIVND (reference sequence). The CDR3 totals 15 residues. The CDR3 nucleotides are TGTGCCAGTAGTATGGGCAGGGCGCTAAACACTGAAGCTTTCTTT. The encoded protein is CASSMGRALNTEAFF.

This clone has more than one count but fewer than ten. The chain uses TRBV6-5 and TRBJ2-3, with 14 bases identical to TRBD2. The length of the CDR3 is 14 residues. After removal of 6 bases from V and 6 bases from J, the junction contained 2 bases not matched to a gene. Germline CDR1 is MNHEY and CDR2 is SVGAGI. The CDR3 nucleotides read TGTGCCAGCAGAGGGACTAGCGGGGGTGATACGCAGTATTTT. This codes for CASRGTSGGDTQYF.

This chain uses TRBV7-3 with TRBJ2-1; 10 bases are shared with TRBD2. The V gene's germline CDR1 is SGHTA and CDR2 FQGTGA. This CDR3 spans 16 amino acids. Trimming removed 4 bases from V and 9 bases from J; junction bases left unmatched: 12. The CDR3 protein is CASSSPTSGKRSEQFF. CDR3 in DNA: TGTGCCAGCAGCTCCCCAACTAGCGGGAAACGAAGTGAGCAGTTCTTC.

The V gene is TRBV5-1, the J gene TRBJ2-3, with a weak D call TRBD2 (5 bases). From germline, CDR1 is SGHRS and CDR2 YFSETQ. V lost 0 bases to trimming and J lost 3 bases, with 17 bases between them. The CDR3 is made up of 17 amino acids. For the CDR3, the DNA is TGCGCCAGCAGCTTGGTTCCTTCTAGCCCGAGAACAGATACGCAGTATTTT. Protein sequence: CASSLVPSSPRTDTQYF.

There are a few counts of this clone. This rearrangement joins TRBV5-1 to TRBJ2-7; 8 positions match TRBD2. The CDR3 has 12 residues. CDR1 is SGHRS, CDR2 YFSETQ, per germline. The V segment lost 1 base and the J segment 6 bases; nucleotides outside the gene matches: 0. The DNA of the CDR3 is TGCGCCAGCAGCTTGACTAGCGGCGAGCAGTACTTC. As protein: CASSLTSGEQYF.

The gene calls are TRBV6-1 and TRBJ1-1; D gene uncertain. This CDR3 region has 15 residues. Trimming left V 1 base short and J 3 bases short, with 12 bases between. Germline V CDR1 and CDR2: MNHNS, SASEGT. Here the CDR3 DNA reads TGTGCCAGCAGTGAAGTCCCGGGAATGGACACTGAAGCTTTCTTT. Protein sequence: CASSEVPGMDTEAFF.

The chain is built from TRBV2 and TRBJ1-2; D gene ambiguous. Germline V gene lookup returns CDR1 SNHLY and CDR2 FYNNEI. The CDR3 extends over 14 amino acids. V lost 6 bases and J lost 2, with 13 bases in between. The CDR3 reads CASREDGSNYGYTF. Written as DNA, the CDR3 is TGTGCCAGCAGGGAGGACGGTTCGAACTATGGCTACACCTTC.

V usage is TRBV18 and J usage is TRBJ1-2, with D possibly matching TRBD1 (5 bases). The V end was cut by 1 base, the J end by 4 bases, with 13 bases between. The CDR3 has 15 amino acids. The V gene's germline CDR1 is KGHSH and CDR2 LQKENI. The CDR3 reads CASSPQTTALYGYTF. CDR3 nucleotides: TGTGCCAGCTCACCACAGACGACAGCCCTCTATGGCTACACCTTC.

This rearrangement joins TRBV5-1 to TRBJ2-5; TRBD1 might be the D (8 bases). V lost 2 bases to trimming and J lost 4 bases, with 24 bases between them. Germline lookup yields CDR1 SGHRS and CDR2 YFSETQ. The CDR3 has 18 residues. In nucleotides, the CDR3 is TGCGCCAGCAGCTTAGGACTAGAGACAGGGGTGATTGGAGAGACCCAGTACTTC. Protein product: CASSLGLETGVIGETQYF. Based on the CDR3 plus reference TRBV5-1 and TRBJ2-5, the full variable domain is KAGVTQTPRYLIKTRGQQVTLSCSPISGHRSVSWYQQTPGQGLQFLFEYFSETQRNKGNFPGRFSGRQFSNSRSEMNVSTLELGDSALYLCASSLGLETGVIGETQYFGPGTRLLVL.